Each of the 20 T cell receptor beta chains below was sequenced from the same sample in a study of T-cell reconstitution after alpha-beta-depleted transplantation in children. Preparation of the TCRbeta library was carried out with unique molecular identifiers. TCRdb used MiXCR to reprocess the PCR reads, holding one entry per CDR3 protein. The sample has over 400,000 distinct CDR3 sequences; roughly two fifths are singletons. Sequenced material: PBMCs, taken before TCRalphabeta/CD19-depleted stem cell transplant. The receptors stem from a girl aged 2 to 9 with aplastic anemia, due to receive a stem cell transplant.

This clonotype has a count of ten or more. This chain joins TRBV18 and TRBJ1-1; tentatively, D is TRBD1 (5 bases). The CDR3 extends over 16 amino acids. Trimming removed 5 bases at V and 0 bases at J, with 16 bases between. The germline CDR1 and CDR2 sequences are KGHSH and LQKENI. CDR3 loop: CASSVGRSPMNTEAFF. The CDR3 DNA reads as TGTGCCAGCTCAGTGGGACGGAGTCCCATGAACACTGAAGCTTTCTTT.

This clonotype was observed at least ten times. The V call is TRBV9, the J call TRBJ2-1; TRBD2 aligns across 9 bases. V shed 4 bases and J 7 bases; nucleotides not matched to a gene: 9. This CDR3 is 15 amino acids long. The germline V gene encodes CDR1 SGDLS and CDR2 YYNGEE. The CDR3 loop reads CASSPLAGVTNEQFF. Written as DNA, the CDR3 is TGTGCCAGCAGCCCCTTAGCGGGAGTCACTAATGAGCAGTTCTTC.

The chain uses TRBV4-2 and TRBJ2-3; TRBD2 matches 8 bases. In germline, CDR1 is LGHNA, CDR2 YNFKEQ. The CDR3 runs to 16 residues. V lost 0 bases to trimming and J lost 7 bases; unmatched junction nucleotides: 9. This CDR3 reads CASSQDGLGLVYTQYF. For the CDR3, the DNA is TGTGCCAGCAGCCAAGATGGCCTGGGACTAGTCTATACGCAGTATTTT.

In this sample, this clonotype turned up a few times. The V call is TRBV5-5, the J call TRBJ1-2; D is possibly TRBD1 (6 bases). Germline V gene sequence: CDR1 SGHKS, CDR2 YYEKEE (reference sequence). V was shortened by 5 bases and J by 2 bases, with 13 bases between the two germline ends. CDR3 length: 14 residues. DNA for the CDR3: TGTGCCAGCAGTTTTGACAGGACGAACTATGGCTACACCTTC. Amino acid sequence: CASSFDRTNYGYTF.

The chain recombines TRBV30 with TRBJ1-5; D is ambiguous. Trimming left V 5 bases short and J 3 bases short, with 8 bases between. CDR3 length: 12 amino acids. Germline CDR1 and CDR2: GTSNPN and SVGIG (reference sequence). This chain's CDR3 is CAWAGSNQPQHF. The DNA of the CDR3 is TGTGCCTGGGCAGGTTCCAATCAGCCCCAGCATTTT.

This clonotype came up a few times. V is TRBV4-2 and J is TRBJ1-3; a weak D match, TRBD1 (5 bases). Trimming stripped 6 bases from V and 0 bases from J, with 18 bases between. Germline V gene sequence: CDR1 LGHNA, CDR2 YNFKEQ. CDR3 size: 17 residues. The CDR3 here is CASRAWGGTGSGNTIYF. For the CDR3, the DNA is TGTGCCAGCAGGGCTTGGGGAGGCACAGGCTCTGGAAACACCATATATTTT.

This chain joins TRBV20-1 and TRBJ1-1; no reliable D call. Trimming left V 0 bases short and J 6 bases short, with 11 bases between. Per the germline V gene, CDR1 is DFQATT and CDR2 is SNEGSKA (reference sequence). This CDR3 has 13 residues. The CDR3 sequence: CSARDPPGAEAFF. DNA for the CDR3: TGCAGTGCTAGAGATCCCCCCGGCGCTGAAGCTTTCTTT.

As to this clonotype: Its ends do not fully match the called genes, so a read error is possible. The rearrangement links TRBV6-1 to TRBJ2-3, with 13 nucleotides matching TRBD2. CDR3 length: 15 amino acids. Germline-derived CDR1 and CDR2 are MNHNS and SASEGT. This CDR3 reads CASREGLAGADTQYF. In nucleotides, the CDR3 is TGTGCCAGCAGAGAAGGACTAGCGGGAGCAGATACGCAGTATTTT.

This clonotype was seen ten or more times. The rearrangement links TRBV28 to TRBJ1-5; D gene unclear. The CDR3 covers 17 residues. V was cut by 5 bases and J by 0 bases, with 17 bases left in between. CDR1 and CDR2 (germline): MDHEN, SYDVKM. As DNA, the CDR3 is TGTGCCAGCAGTCCCCCGTTTGCTGAGGGTAGCAATCAGCCCCAGCATTTT. It is translated as CASSPPFAEGSNQPQHF.

The chain joins TRBV6-1 to TRBJ1-5, with D unclear. The germline gives CDR1 MNHNS, CDR2 SASEGT. This CDR3 region has 14 residues. The V end lost 4 bases, the J end lost 0 bases, and 7 bases lay between the germline ends. CDR3 nucleotides: TGTGCCAGCAGTGGACACTATAGCAATCAGCCCCAGCATTTT. This encodes CASSGHYSNQPQHF.

This rearrangement joins TRBV29-1 to TRBJ2-1; D is undetermined. This CDR3 spans 14 amino acids. Trimming cost V 2 bases and J 5 bases, with 13 bases left between them. The germline V gene has CDR1 SQVTM and CDR2 ANQGSEA. In DNA, the CDR3 is TGCAGCGTTGAATCAGACACCGTTAACAATGAGCAGTTCTTC. It codes for CSVESDTVNNEQFF.

CDR3: CASSLGHLRSYEQYF. The CDR3 nucleotides read TGTGCCAGCAGCCTTGGACACCTCCGCTCCTACGAGCAGTACTTC. V and J are TRBV28 and TRBJ2-7; tentative D call: TRBD1 (5 bases). V gave up 6 bases and J gave up 0 bases, with 15 bases separating them. This CDR3 is 15 amino acids long. The germline gives CDR1 MDHEN, CDR2 SYDVKM.

The V and J genes are TRBV20-1 and TRBJ2-3; TRBD2 might be the D (6 bases). Germline CDR1 is DFQATT and CDR2 is SNEGSKA (reference sequence). The CDR3 sequence is 12 residues long. V lost 6 bases and J lost 4, with 11 bases in between. CDR3 protein: CSARDFADTQYF. The CDR3 DNA is TGCAGTGCCAGGGACTTCGCAGATACGCAGTATTTT.

CDR3 nucleotides: TGTGCCAGCAGCTTAAGAGGCGGAAGATCCTACGAGCAGTACTTC. Residues: CASSLRGGRSYEQYF. J is TRBJ2-7 and V is TRBV7-3; D not resolved. Trimming pared 1 base from V and 1 base from J, leaving 11 bases between. This CDR3 has 15 amino acids. In germline, CDR1 is SGHTA, CDR2 FQGTGA.

The chain links TRBV20-1 to TRBJ2-3, with 11 bases lining up with TRBD2. This CDR3 spans 16 amino acids. Germline loops: CDR1 DFQATT, CDR2 SNEGSKA (reference sequence). Trimming cost V 5 bases and J 1 base; bases outside gene matches: 8. In DNA, the CDR3 is TGCAGTGCTTTAGCGGGGGGGCGACTCGGCACAGATACGCAGTATTTT. Encoded protein: CSALAGGRLGTDTQYF.

This chain connects TRBV6-5 to TRBJ2-3, with TRBD1 matching 9 bases. In germline, CDR1 is MNHEY, CDR2 SVGAGI. The length of the CDR3 is 15 residues. J lost 0 bases, V lost 4 bases, and 2 bases had no gene match. The CDR3 loop reads CASSSDRGSTDTQYF. The CDR3 coding sequence is TGTGCCAGCAGTTCCGACAGGGGGAGCACAGATACGCAGTATTTT.

The chain uses TRBV5-1 and TRBJ2-3; D gene uncertain. Germline values: CDR1 SGHRS, CDR2 YFSETQ. This CDR3 is built from 16 residues. V was trimmed by 0 bases and J by 1 base, leaving 12 bases between them. The DNA of the CDR3 is TGCGCCAGCAGCTTGGGGCCTAACGCGGGCACAGATACGCAGTATTTT. It encodes CASSLGPNAGTDTQYF.

The chain recombines TRBV30 with TRBJ2-1; D is possibly TRBD1 (6 bases). Germline V gene data show CDR1 as GTSNPN and CDR2 as SVGIG (reference sequence). The V end lost 1 base, the J end lost 12 bases, and 19 bases lay between the germline ends. CDR3 length equals 14 residues. In DNA, the CDR3 is TGTGCCTGGAGTGAGGGGTTGGGGGCCACGAGGCAGTTCTTC. Translated, it gives CAWSEGLGATRQFF.

The chain couples TRBV5-5 to TRBJ2-3; TRBD2 might be the D (5 bases). Per the germline V gene, CDR1 is SGHKS and CDR2 is YYEKEE (reference sequence). The CDR3 loop spans 15 amino acids. V lost 5 bases and J lost 0, with 13 bases in between. CDR3 sequence reads: CASSLRGVSTDTQYF. CDR3 nucleotide sequence: TGTGCCAGCAGTCTTCGGGGAGTGAGCACAGATACGCAGTATTTT.

The chain links TRBV29-1 to TRBJ1-5; D not certain. Trimming cost V 5 bases and J 2 bases, with 10 bases left between them. Germline V gives CDR1 SQVTM, CDR2 ANQGSEA. The CDR3 spans 13 residues. The CDR3 DNA reads as TGCAGCGTTCAACCCCAGGGCAATCAGCCCCAGCATTTT. Its translation: CSVQPQGNQPQHF. The variable domain in full, with the rest retrieved from reference TRBV29-1 and TRBJ1-5, is SAVISQKPSRDICQRGTSLTIQCQVDSQVTMMFWYRQQPGQSLTLIATANQGSEATYESGFVIDKFPISRPNLTFSTLTVSNMSPEDSSIYLCSVQPQGNQPQHFGDGTRLSIL.